Sequencing of this TCR beta chain was carried out in a study of cytomegalovirus exposure and HLA in healthy donors. PCR employed 60 Vbeta and 13 Jbeta primers. Method: immunoSEQ multiplex PCR; TCRdb's copy keeps in-frame clones and lacks some. The data hold approximately 160,000 clones, with roughly 80% observed a single time. Concerning this clone: As yet, its antigen is unknown.

Whole-study results and caveats: About 87% or about 30% of the time was how often most TCR beta V segments were productive, according to an earlier analysis.

This receptor was taken from a human donor in good health. Sequencing was done on a sample of PBMCs.

The chain's CDR3 is CASSAGDYTQYF. The CDR3 DNA sequence: TGTGCCAGCAGCGCCGGGGACTATACGCAGTATTTT. This chain connects TRBV13 to TRBJ2-3; maybe TRBD2 (6 bases). The V and J ends lost 5 bases and 7 bases respectively, with 10 bases between them. The CDR3 runs to 12 residues. CDR1 is PRHDT and CDR2 is FYEKMQ in the germline V gene (reference sequence).